This note documents a single T cell receptor (beta chain) sequence. Its cognate antigen is unknown. The germline V gene has CDR1 SGHTA and CDR2 FQGNSA. CDR3 length equals 19 residues. V was trimmed by 5 bases and J by 0 bases, leaving 20 bases between them. This record belongs to a study of cytomegalovirus exposure and HLA in healthy donors. Study-level findings and limits: In a later analysis, V- and J-gene trimming of beta chains associated with a DCLRE1C missense variant, replicated independently. Listed as cytomegalovirus-associated were 150 or so TCR beta chains.

The PCR employed 60 Vbeta primers together with 13 Jbeta primers. Original analysis: As a later analysis found, there were 78 million or so unique TCR beta chains, of which approximately 10 million were shared. TCRdb's copy holds only in-frame clones and misses some; the assay was immunoSEQ multiplex PCR. Clonal size and the V and J genes are those of that table, whereas D and trimming came from the DNA. In the table there are hundreds of thousands of clones, around 90% of which are singletons. The source of this sequence is a woman aged 18-29 years in good health and CMV-seronegative. Sample: PBMCs. The chain links TRBV7-2 to TRBJ2-6, with D perhaps TRBD1 (6 bases). The CDR3 coding sequence is TGTGCCAGCAGCCCGATTACAGGGAGCCTGATCTCTGGGGCCAACGTCCTGACTTTC. It is translated as CASSPITGSLISGANVLTF.